A few counts support the clone carrying this T cell receptor (beta chain). The antigen is not known. This entry is derived from a study of human T cells and chemical hapten exposure. Turning to the study itself: 2% DPC was applied to 2 cm by 2 cm of upper inner arm skin for sensitization. Overall study results and limits: With DPC sensitization, TCRs exceeding 1 in 1000 frequency showed no change. Against controls, expanded TCRs gave rise to significantly more large CDR3 similarity clusters. Each of the donors had alopecia, so their immune responses may not resemble those of healthy people.

Noted time point: patch test 3, about 24 weeks after DPC sensitization. The treatment: therapeutic diphenylcyclopropenone sensitization with weekly scalp DPC. Trimming removed 6 bases at V and 0 bases at J, with 12 bases between. CDR3 size: 15 residues. One entry per CDR3 protein results from TCRdb running MiXCR on the RACE reads. Among tens of thousands of distinct CDR3 sequences, around 11% were seen once, and the ten largest hold 2% to 3%. The chain has TRBV12-3 or TRBV12-4 and TRBJ1-5; D might be TRBD1 (5 bases). This clonotype was sampled from a man aged 25-45 years with alopecia areata. Some clones in this sample may be carry-over from other donors' samples. Sequencing was performed on whole blood, taken in connection with sensitization to the hapten diphenylcyclopropenone (DPC). CDR3 protein: CASRHGQGSNQPQHF. CDR3 DNA sequence: TGTGCCAGCAGGCACGGCCAGGGTAGCAATCAGCCCCAGCATTTT.